The clone carrying this T cell receptor (delta chain) has more than one count but fewer than ten. The target antigen is unknown. This entry belongs to a study of delta chains in infants with herpesvirus infections. General study points: CMV-uninfected infants might carry this public clonotype below detection. No race- or environment-matched controls existed, and samples were few. The public clonotype decayed quickly, seemingly gone after two to three months.

V was clipped by 2 bases and J by 0 bases; unmatched bases: 18. The V gene's germline CDR1 is TSWWSYY and CDR2 QGS. The CDR3 spans 22 residues. Reverse transcription of PBMC RNA used primers specific for the gamma and delta chains. TCRdb processed the RT-PCR reads again with the CATT caller. Here the sample spans roughly 3,200 delta-chain clones, about 31% being singletons. The input for sequencing was peripheral blood, taken at time point 3 of longitudinal follow-up. V and J are TRDV1 and TRDJ1; 13 bases agree with TRDD3. The source of this sequence is a human donor who was a Ugandan infant, either HIV-exposed or HIV-unexposed (not recorded which). The CDR3 spells CALGEGYRGLYWGIRNTDKLIF. DNA of the CDR3: TGTGCTCTTGGGGAAGGATACCGGGGGCTTTACTGGGGGATACGGAACACCGATAAACTCATCTTT.